This TCR beta chain emerged from a study of shared clonotypes between healthy human individuals. General observations from the study: Rarefaction gave evidence that sorted-subset sequencing remained incomplete despite large depth. Generation probabilities were higher for clonotypes shared across all four sorted-subset donors than for unshared ones.

V was trimmed by 3 bases and J by 8 bases, leaving 10 bases between them. Germline V CDR1 and CDR2: SGHAT, FQDESV (reference sequence). This CDR3 spans 12 amino acids. Assay used: immunoSEQ multiplex PCR; TCRdb lists only in-frame clones, some missing. The data hold under 650,000 clones, with around 96% observed a single time. A remark on this clone: Its cognate antigen is unknown.

The clonotype comes from a young woman in good health. V and J are TRBV11-1 and TRBJ1-2, with D hard to call. Sequenced sample: naive CD4+ T cells sorted from blood. Subset reported: CD45RA+ positively selected. CDR3 nucleotides: TGTGCCAGCAGCTTGGGCGGGAACGGCTACACCTTC. It translates to CASSLGGNGYTF.